This TCR beta chain derives from a study of blood T cell repertoires in COVID-19. Study at large: Researchers got acute and convalescent COVID-19 samples from the United States, Italy and Spain. Nucleic acid was either cDNA or gDNA, and it came from T cells, B-cell-depleted T cells, or PBMCs.

In the authors' workflow: Reference gene primer amplification in the assay estimated nucleated cell counts. Method: immunoSEQ multiplex PCR; TCRdb's copy keeps in-frame clones and lacks some. Clonal size and the V and J genes are those of that table, whereas D and trimming came from the DNA. Here the sample spans 150,000 to 200,000 clones, under 80% being singletons. This CDR3 is built from 13 residues. Losses at the gene ends were 5 bases for V and 8 bases for J; bases not matched to a gene: 6. Germline values: CDR1 MNHEY, CDR2 SVGAGI. This chain connects TRBV6-5 to TRBJ1-2; 9 bases match TRBD1. The clonotype comes from a man in his 70s with acute or convalescent COVID-19. The specimen sequenced was peripheral blood. In nucleotides, the CDR3 is TGTGCCAGCAGTCACCCGACAGGGGGAGGCTACACCTTC. Translated, it gives CASSHPTGGGYTF.